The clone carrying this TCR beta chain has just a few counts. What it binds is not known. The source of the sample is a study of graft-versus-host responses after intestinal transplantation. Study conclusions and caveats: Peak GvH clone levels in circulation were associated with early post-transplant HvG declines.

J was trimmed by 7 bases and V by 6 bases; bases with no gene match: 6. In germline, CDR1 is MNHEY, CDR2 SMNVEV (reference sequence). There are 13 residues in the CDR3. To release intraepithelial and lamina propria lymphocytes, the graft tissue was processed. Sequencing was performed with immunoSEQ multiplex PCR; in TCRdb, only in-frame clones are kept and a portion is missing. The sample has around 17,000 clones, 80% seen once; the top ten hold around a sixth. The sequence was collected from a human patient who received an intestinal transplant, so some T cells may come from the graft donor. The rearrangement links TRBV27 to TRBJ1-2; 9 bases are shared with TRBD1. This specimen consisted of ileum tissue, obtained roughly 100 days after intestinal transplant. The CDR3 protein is CASRATGGGGYTF. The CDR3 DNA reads TGTGCCAGCAGGGCGACAGGGGGAGGTGGCTACACCTTC.